These T cell receptor beta chains were read from a single sample in a study of blood T cell repertoires in COVID-19. Clones were sequenced by immunoSEQ multiplex PCR, and TCRdb holds only the in-frame ones, with some missing. This sample has 200,000 to 250,000 clones, with roughly 88% found just once. Sequenced material: PBMCs or T cells enriched from blood (not recorded which). These receptors came from a woman in her forties or fifties with acute COVID-19. Both conserved end residues are part of each CDR3. A D gene is named only where the DNA matches it firmly. A clone size is listed for some rows: how often the clone was seen (once, few, many), or a class if it is expanded.

TRBV5-1	TRBD1	-	TRBJ1-6	CASKDRGEVGSPLHF	TGCGCCAGCAAGGACAGGGGAGAGGTCGGTTCACCCCTCCACTTT
TRBV28	TRBD2	few	TRBJ2-7	CASNALGGRAVSSYEQYF	TGTGCCAGCAATGCGCTGGGCGGGAGGGCCGTTAGCTCCTACGAGCAGTACTTC
TRBV30	-	-	TRBJ1-6	CAWSDKWPSYNSPLHF	TGTGCCTGGAGTGACAAATGGCCCTCCTATAATTCACCCCTCCACTTT
TRBV15	TRBD2	-	TRBJ2-5	CATSRDWEGLDQETQYF	TGTGCCACCAGCAGAGATTGGGAGGGCCTTGATCAAGAGACCCAGTACTTC
TRBV7-9	-	-	TRBJ1-1	CASSLRGQRVNTEAFF	TGTGCCAGCAGCTTGCGCGGACAGAGAGTCAACACTGAAGCTTTCTTT
TRBV7-8	-	-	TRBJ2-1	CASSPLVIDYNEQFF	TGTGCCAGCAGCCCCTTAGTAATTGATTACAATGAGCAGTTCTTC
TRBV6-5	-	-	TRBJ2-1	CASSLGVNNEQFF	TGTGCCAGCAGTTTGGGAGTAAACAATGAGCAGTTCTTC
TRBV10-3	TRBD1	-	TRBJ1-2	CAITGQGSYGYTF	TGTGCCATCACTGGACAGGGTAGCTATGGCTACACCTTC
TRBV27	TRBD2	-	TRBJ2-1	CASSRTSGYYNEQFF	TGTGCCAGCAGTCGGACTAGCGGGTATTACAATGAGCAGTTCTTC
TRBV3-1/TRBV3-2	-	-	TRBJ2-7	CASSPSRGTLSYEQYF	TGTGCCAGCAGCCCTTCAAGGGGGACACTCTCCTACGAGCAGTACTTC